Given below is one T cell receptor (beta chain) in context. Its specificity is not known. A process of 5'RACE template switching, which added a universal primer site and UMIs, was used to make TCR cDNA. MiXCR was run by TCRdb on the 5' RACE reads, yielding one entry per CDR3 protein. Among about 370,000 distinct CDR3 sequences listed, roughly 12% were seen once. The data originate from a study of T cells after yellow fever vaccination. This CDR3 is built from 15 residues. The V and J ends lost 5 bases and 5 bases, in that order; junction bases with no gene match: 8. Germline loops: CDR1 SGHTA, CDR2 FQGTGA. Overall study findings and caveats: Most clones from primary vaccination resurfaced after the booster (around 97% CD4, around 90% CD8). Overlap between CD4 and CD8 compartments was detected for a small share of clonotypes.

This chain uses TRBV7-3 with TRBJ2-2, with 7 bases that match TRBD1. The receptor comes from a man in his late teens or twenties who received the YFV17D yellow fever vaccine. The source material was PBMCs, sampled on the day of the first yellow fever vaccination. CDR3 coding DNA: TGTGCCAGCAGCAAAGAGGGGGCATGGACCGGGGAGCTGTTTTTT. This gives the protein CASSKEGAWTGELFF.